The following is a T cell receptor beta chain sequence with its context. Its antigen is as yet unknown. This record belongs to a study of tumor and adjacent non-tumor tissue in lung cancer. Study-level information: There were around eleven adenocarcinoma, a couple of squamous cell carcinoma and 1 small cell lung cancer cases. Each sample yielded 3.5 million to 4.5 million productive TCRbeta reads on average.

The library came from three nested PCR rounds adapted from ARM-PCR protocols. TCRdb reanalysed the multiplex PCR reads using MiXCR and keeps one entry per CDR3 protein. The data show 120,000 or so distinct CDR3 sequences, roughly 67% seen once. The CDR3 extends over 14 amino acids. V lost 6 bases and J lost 3, with 17 bases in between. The germline V gene has CDR1 DFQATT and CDR2 SNEGSKA (reference sequence). Study conclusions and caveats: Tumor tissue had significantly higher TCR diversity than normal lung.

RNA was extracted from bulk tissue without any cell sorting. Donors were chemotherapy-naive, newly diagnosed lung cancer surgical patients in China, August–November 2014. The TCR was taken from a man aged 25 to 45 with non-small cell lung cancer. The chain recombines TRBV20-1 with TRBJ2-5; tentatively, D is TRBD1 (5 bases). The material sequenced was lung tumor tissue. CDR3 in amino acids: CSAYQLGREETQYF. CDR3 nucleotide sequence: TGCAGTGCGTATCAGCTGGGCAGGGAAGAGACCCAGTACTTC.